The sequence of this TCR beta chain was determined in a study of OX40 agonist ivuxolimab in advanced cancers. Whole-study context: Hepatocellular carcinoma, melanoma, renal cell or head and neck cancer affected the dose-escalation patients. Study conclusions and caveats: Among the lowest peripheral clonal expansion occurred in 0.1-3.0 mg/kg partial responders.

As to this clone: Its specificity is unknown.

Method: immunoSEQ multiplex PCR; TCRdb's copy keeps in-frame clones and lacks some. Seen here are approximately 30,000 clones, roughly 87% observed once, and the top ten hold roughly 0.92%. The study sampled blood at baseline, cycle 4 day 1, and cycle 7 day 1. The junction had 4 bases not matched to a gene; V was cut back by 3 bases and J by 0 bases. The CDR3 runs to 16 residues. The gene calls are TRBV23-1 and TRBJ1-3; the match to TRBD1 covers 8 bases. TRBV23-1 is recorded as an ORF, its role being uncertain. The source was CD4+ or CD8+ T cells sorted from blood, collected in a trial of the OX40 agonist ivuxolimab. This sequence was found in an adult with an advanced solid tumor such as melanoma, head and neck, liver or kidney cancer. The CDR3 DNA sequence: TGCGCCAGCAGTCATGGGACAGGCTTCTCTGGAAACACCATATATTTT. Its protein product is CASSHGTGFSGNTIYF.